This TCR beta chain came from a study of cytomegalovirus exposure and HLA in healthy donors. 60 Vbeta and 13 Jbeta primers were used in PCR. Assay: immunoSEQ multiplex PCR; the TCRdb copy retains only in-frame clones and omits some. The repertoire holds roughly 180,000 clones, with around 80% as singletons. Sequencing was done on a sample of PBMCs. The origin of this receptor is a girl between 2 and 10 years old in good health and CMV-seropositive.

The CDR3, as DNA: TGTGCCAGCGCCAGACTGGATACGCAGTATTTT. This gives the protein CASARLDTQYF. The chain carries TRBV9 and TRBJ2-3, with D unresolved. The CDR3 is 11 amino acids. V gave up 7 bases and J gave up 6 bases, with 9 bases separating them. In germline, CDR1 is SGDLS, CDR2 YYNGEE.